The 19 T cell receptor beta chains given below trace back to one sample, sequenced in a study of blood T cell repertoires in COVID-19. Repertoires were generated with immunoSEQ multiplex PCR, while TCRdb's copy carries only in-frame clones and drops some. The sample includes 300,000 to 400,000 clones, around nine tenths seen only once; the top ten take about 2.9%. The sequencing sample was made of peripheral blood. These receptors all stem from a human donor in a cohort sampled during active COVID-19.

The DNA for the CDR3 is TGTGCCTGGAGGCGGGGAGGGACAGGGAGTTACGAGCAGTACTTC. Encoded protein: CAWRRGGTGSYEQYF. V gene TRBV30 combines with J gene TRBJ2-7; 9 bases align to TRBD1. Germline values: CDR1 GTSNPN, CDR2 SVGIG (reference sequence). Losses at the gene ends were 3 bases for V and 4 bases for J; bases not matched to a gene: 10. The CDR3 spans 15 residues.

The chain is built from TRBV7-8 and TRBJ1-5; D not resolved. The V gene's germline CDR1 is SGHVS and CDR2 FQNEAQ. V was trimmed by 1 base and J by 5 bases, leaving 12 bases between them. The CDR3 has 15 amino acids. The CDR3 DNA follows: TGTGCCAGCAGCTTAGAGTCCTCCGGGGATCAGCCCCAGCATTTT. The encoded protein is CASSLESSGDQPQHF.

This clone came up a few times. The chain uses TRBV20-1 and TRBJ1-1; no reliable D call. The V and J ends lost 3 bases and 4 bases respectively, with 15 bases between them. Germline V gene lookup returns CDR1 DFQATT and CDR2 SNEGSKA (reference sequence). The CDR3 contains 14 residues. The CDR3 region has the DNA TGCAGTGCTAGTCCTATCGGGGTGCGCACTGAAGCTTTCTTT. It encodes CSASPIGVRTEAFF.

The CDR3 DNA reads TGTGCCAGCAGCCCGGGACTAGCTAACGAGCAGTACTTC. The encoded protein is CASSPGLANEQYF. The chain employs TRBV3-1 (or the pseudogene TRBV3-2) and TRBJ2-7, with 9 nucleotides matching TRBD2. Germline V gene data show CDR1 as LGHDT and CDR2 as YNNKEL (reference sequence). This CDR3 comprises 13 residues. V lost 4 bases to trimming and J lost 5 bases; unmatched junction nucleotides: 3.

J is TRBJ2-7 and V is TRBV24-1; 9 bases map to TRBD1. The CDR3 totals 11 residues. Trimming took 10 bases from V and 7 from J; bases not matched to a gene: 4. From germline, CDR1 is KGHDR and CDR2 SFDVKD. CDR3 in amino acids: CATGTGQEQYF. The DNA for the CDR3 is TGTGCCACTGGGACAGGGCAAGAGCAGTACTTC.

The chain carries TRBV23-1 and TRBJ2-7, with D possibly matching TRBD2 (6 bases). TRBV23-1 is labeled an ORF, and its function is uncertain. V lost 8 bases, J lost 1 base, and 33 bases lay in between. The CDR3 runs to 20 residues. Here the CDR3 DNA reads TGCGCCAGCCCACAATGGGGGGAGGAGGGCCCTCTATCCGTTTCCTACGAGCAGTACTTC. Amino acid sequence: CASPQWGEEGPLSVSYEQYF.

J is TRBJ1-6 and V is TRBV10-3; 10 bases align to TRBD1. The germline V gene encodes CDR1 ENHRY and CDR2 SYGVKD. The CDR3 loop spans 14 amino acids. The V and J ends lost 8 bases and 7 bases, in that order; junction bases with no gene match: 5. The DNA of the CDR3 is TGTGCCATCCGTCCGACAGGGGGCAATTCACCCCTCCACTTT. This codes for CAIRPTGGNSPLHF.

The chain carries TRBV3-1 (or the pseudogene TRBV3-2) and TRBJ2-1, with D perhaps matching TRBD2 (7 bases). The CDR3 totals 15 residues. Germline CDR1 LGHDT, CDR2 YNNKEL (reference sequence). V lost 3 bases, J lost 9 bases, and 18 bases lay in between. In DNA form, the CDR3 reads TGTGCCAGCAGCCATGGTGGGGGGGCTGAGGGTGAGCAGTTCTTC. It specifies CASSHGGGAEGEQFF.

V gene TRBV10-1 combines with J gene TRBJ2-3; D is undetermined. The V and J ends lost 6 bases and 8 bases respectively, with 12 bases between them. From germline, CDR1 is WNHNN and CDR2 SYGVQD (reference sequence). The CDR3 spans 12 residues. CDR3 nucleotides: TGCGCCAGCAGCGGAATATCGGGTACGCAGTATTTT. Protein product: CASSGISGTQYF.

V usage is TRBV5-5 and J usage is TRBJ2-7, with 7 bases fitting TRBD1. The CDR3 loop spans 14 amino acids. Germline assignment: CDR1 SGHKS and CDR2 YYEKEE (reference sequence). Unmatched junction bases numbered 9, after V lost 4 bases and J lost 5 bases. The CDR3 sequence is CASSGDRVQDEQYF. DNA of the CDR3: TGTGCCAGCAGCGGAGACAGGGTTCAGGACGAGCAGTACTTC.

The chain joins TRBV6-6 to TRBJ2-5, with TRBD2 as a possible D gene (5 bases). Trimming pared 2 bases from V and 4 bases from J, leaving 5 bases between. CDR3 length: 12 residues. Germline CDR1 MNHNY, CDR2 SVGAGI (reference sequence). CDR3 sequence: CASSYGGETQYF. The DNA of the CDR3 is TGTGCCAGCAGTTACGGAGGAGAGACCCAGTACTTC.

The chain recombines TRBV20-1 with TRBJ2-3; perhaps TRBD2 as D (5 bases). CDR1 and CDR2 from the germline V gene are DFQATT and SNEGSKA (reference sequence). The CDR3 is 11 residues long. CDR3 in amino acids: CSGITRDTQYF. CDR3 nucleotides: TGCAGCGGGATTACCCGAGATACGCAGTATTTT.

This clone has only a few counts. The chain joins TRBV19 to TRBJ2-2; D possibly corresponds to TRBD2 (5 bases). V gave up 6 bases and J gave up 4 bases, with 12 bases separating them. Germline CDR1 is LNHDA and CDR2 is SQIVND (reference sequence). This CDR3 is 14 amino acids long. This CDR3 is CASRRAGLTGELFF. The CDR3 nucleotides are TGTGCCAGTAGGCGGGCGGGCCTCACCGGGGAGCTGTTTTTT.

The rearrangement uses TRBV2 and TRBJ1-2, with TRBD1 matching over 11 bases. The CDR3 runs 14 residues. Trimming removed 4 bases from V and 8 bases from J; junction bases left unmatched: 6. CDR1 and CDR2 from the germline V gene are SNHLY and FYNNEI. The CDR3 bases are TGTGCCAGCAGTGTTGGACAGGGGGCCGGAGGCTACACCTTC. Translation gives CASSVGQGAGGYTF.

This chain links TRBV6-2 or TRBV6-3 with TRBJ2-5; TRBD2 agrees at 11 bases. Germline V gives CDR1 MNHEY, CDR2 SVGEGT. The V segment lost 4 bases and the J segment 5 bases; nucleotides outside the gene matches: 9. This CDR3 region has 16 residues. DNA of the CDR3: TGTGCCAGCAGTTTACTAGCGGGAGCCGTGGGGGAGACCCAGTACTTC. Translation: CASSLLAGAVGETQYF.

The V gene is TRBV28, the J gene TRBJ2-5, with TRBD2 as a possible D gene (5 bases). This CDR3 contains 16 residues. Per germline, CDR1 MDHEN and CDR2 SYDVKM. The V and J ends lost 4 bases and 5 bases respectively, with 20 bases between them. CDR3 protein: CASSSRRGTPGETQYF. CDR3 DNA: TGTGCCAGCAGTTCTCGACGGGGAACCCCCGGGGAGACCCAGTACTTC.

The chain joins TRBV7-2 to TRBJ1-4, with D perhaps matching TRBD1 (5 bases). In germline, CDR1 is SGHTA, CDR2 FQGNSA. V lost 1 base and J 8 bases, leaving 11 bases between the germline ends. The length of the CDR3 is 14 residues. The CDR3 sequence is CASSLGPRTEKLFF. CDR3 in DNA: TGTGCCAGCAGCTTAGGCCCGAGGACAGAAAAACTGTTTTTT.

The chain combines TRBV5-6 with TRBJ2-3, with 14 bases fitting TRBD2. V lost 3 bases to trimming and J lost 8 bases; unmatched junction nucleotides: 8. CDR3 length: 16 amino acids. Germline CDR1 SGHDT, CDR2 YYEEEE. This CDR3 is CASSSGLAGARGTQYF. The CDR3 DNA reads TGTGCCAGCAGCTCGGGACTAGCGGGGGCCCGTGGTACGCAGTATTTT.

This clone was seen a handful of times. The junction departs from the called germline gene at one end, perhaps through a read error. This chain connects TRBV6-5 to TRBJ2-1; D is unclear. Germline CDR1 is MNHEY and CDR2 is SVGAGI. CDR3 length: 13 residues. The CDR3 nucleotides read TGTGCCAGCAGTTACTCAAACCCGGAGATCGCGGTCTTC. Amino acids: CASSYSNPEIAVF.